The sample holds a few counts of the clone carrying this T cell receptor (beta chain). The antigen is unknown. TCRdb's table, derived via immunoSEQ multiplex PCR, lists solely in-frame clones and lacks some. This table has 40,000 to 55,000 clones, more than 70% appearing once. There are 14 residues in the CDR3. CDR1 is SGHTA and CDR2 is FQGTGA in the germline V gene. The J segment lost 5 bases and the V segment lost 2 bases, leaving 3 bases of the junction unmatched. The sample's time point: week 5, during vaccination. Every vaccine dose comprised 300 ug of mutant IDH1 20-mer peptide plus topical imiquimod. New IDH1-mutant, ATRX-lost WHO grade 3 or 4 astrocytomas occurred in donors. The sample originates from a study of a mutant IDH1 vaccine in newly diagnosed glioma. Study information: Treated patients were about 60% male, around 38% female, mean age 40.4 years.

Overall study results and limits: The authors found pseudoprogression apparently unrelated to changes in top peripheral T cell clonotypes.

Sequencing was performed on PBMCs, taken from a glioma patient whose treatment included an IDH1 peptide vaccine. The V and J genes are TRBV7-3 and TRBJ2-1; the match to TRBD1 covers 7 bases. This TCR was recovered from a man in his fifties with glioma. CDR3 residues: CASSLGQVHNEQFF. As DNA, the CDR3 is TGTGCCAGCAGCTTAGGACAGGTACACAATGAGCAGTTCTTC.